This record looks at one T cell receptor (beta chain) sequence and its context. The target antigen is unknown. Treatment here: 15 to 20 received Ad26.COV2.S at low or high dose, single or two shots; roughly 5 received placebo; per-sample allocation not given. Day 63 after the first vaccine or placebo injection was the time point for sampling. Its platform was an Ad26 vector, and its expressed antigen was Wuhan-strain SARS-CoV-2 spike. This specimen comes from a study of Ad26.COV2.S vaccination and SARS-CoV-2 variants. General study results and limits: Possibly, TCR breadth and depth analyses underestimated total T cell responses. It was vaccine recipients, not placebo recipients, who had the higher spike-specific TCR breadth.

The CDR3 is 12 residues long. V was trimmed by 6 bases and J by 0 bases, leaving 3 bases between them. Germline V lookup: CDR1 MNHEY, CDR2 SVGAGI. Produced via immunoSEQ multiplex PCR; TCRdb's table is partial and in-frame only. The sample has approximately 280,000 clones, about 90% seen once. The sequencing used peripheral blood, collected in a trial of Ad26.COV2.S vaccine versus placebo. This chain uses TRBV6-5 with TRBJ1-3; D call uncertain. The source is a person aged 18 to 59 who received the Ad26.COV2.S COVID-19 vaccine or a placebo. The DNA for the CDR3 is TGTGCCAGCAGGGACTCTGGAAACACCATATATTTT. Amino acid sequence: CASRDSGNTIYF.